These T cell receptor beta chains were read from a single sample in a study of cytomegalovirus exposure and HLA in healthy donors. Produced via immunoSEQ multiplex PCR; TCRdb's table is partial and in-frame only. The sample comprises 95,000 to 150,000 clones, around nine tenths of which are singletons, and roughly 2% rests with the top ten. Sequences were obtained from PBMCs. The receptors here all came from a young woman in good health and CMV-seronegative. CDR3s include the opening cysteine and the closing phenylalanine or tryptophan.

TRBV6-5	TRBJ2-7	CASSYGTGDYEQYF
TRBV5-5	TRBJ2-1	CASSFSPGGYNEQFF
TRBV5-1	TRBJ2-5	CASSPGTLQETQYF
TRBV11-2	TRBJ2-1	CASSFSDEQFF
TRBV19	TRBJ2-5	CASSETGVQETQYF
TRBV28	TRBJ2-1	CASMEVFHNEQFF
TRBV29-1	TRBJ2-2	CSVPDRANTGELFF
TRBV20-1	TRBJ2-7	CSARDIHEQYF
TRBV7-9	TRBJ2-1	CASRSGRGTDEQFF
TRBV18	TRBJ2-7	CASSPQDSELLSYEQYF
TRBV5-6	TRBJ2-7	CASSLVAGWVQYF
TRBV5-1	TRBJ2-7	CASSDGWGDEQYF
TRBV2	TRBJ1-4	CASSQDRDNEKLFF
TRBV28	TRBJ2-5	CASSLSAGGRETQYF
TRBV7-6	TRBJ2-3	CASSRTSGGGFGTDTQYF
TRBV5-1	TRBJ1-2	CASSPGPGQGQDYGYTF
TRBV11-2	TRBJ2-1	CASRRTGTGDRFF
TRBV7-2	TRBJ1-4	CASSTGTRNEKLFF
TRBV18	TRBJ2-7	CASSRLAVYEQYF
TRBV7-9	TRBJ1-2	CASSSPTGGGYTF
TRBV19	TRBJ2-5	CASSPSGARWETQYF
TRBV25-1	TRBJ2-1	CASSEVWGEGRHEQFF
TRBV5-1	TRBJ2-5	CASQPPVGDQETQYF
TRBV15	TRBJ2-7	CATSSPRGDRDYEQYF
TRBV18	TRBJ2-1	CASSPDRGYNEQFF
TRBV15	TRBJ2-5	CATSSYTGGWTEQETQYF
TRBV30	TRBJ2-1	CAWSHGTSEYNEQFF